The TCR beta chain described here comes from a study of T cell changes during pregnancy in multiple sclerosis. Produced via immunoSEQ multiplex PCR; TCRdb's table is partial and in-frame only. The sample lists under 35,000 clones, around 89% occurring once. CDR1 and CDR2 (germline): SQVTM, ANQGSEA. Trimming removed 4 bases at V and 1 base at J, with 11 bases between. The CDR3 is 13 amino acids. This rearrangement joins TRBV29-1 to TRBJ2-7, with a possible D match to TRBD2 (6 bases). The source of this sequence is a female donor with multiple sclerosis, enrolled in a pregnancy study. The specimen was CD8+ T cells from peripheral blood mononuclear cells, collected in the second trimester of pregnancy. In nucleotides, the CDR3 is TGCAGCGTTGGTGGAGGGGAATCCTACGAGCAGTACTTC. This sequence encodes CSVGGGESYEQYF.